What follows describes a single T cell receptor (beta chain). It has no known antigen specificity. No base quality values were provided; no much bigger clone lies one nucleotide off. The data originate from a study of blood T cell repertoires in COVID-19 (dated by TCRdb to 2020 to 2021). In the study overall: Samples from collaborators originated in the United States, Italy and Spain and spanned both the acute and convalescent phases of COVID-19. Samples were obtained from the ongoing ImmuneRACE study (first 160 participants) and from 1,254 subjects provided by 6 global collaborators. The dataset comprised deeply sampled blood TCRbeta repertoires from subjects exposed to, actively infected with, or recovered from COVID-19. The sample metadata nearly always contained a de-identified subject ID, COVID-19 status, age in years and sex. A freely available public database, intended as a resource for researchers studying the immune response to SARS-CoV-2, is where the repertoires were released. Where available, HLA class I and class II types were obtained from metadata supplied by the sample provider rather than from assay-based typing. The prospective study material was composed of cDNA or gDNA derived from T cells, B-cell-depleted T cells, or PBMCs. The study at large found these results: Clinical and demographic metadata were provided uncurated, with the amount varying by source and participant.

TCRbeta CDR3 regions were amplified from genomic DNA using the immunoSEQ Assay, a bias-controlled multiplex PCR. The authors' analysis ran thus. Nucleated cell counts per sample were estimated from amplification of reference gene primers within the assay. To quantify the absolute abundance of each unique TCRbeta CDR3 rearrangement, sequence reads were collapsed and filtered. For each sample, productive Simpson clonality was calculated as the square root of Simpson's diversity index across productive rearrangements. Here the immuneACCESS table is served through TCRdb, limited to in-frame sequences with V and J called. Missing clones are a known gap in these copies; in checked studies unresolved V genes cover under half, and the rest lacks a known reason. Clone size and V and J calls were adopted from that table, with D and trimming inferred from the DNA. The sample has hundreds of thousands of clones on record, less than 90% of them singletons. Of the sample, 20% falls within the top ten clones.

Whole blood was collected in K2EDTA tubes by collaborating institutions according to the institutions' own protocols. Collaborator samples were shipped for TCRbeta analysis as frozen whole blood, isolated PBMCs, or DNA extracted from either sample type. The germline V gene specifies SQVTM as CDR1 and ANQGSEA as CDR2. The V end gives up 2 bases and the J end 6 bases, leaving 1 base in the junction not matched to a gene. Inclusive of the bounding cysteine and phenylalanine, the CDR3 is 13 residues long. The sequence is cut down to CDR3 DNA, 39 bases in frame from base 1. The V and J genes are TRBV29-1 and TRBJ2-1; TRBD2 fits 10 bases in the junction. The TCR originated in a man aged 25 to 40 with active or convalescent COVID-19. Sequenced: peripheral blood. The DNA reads TGCAGCGTTGAAAGGACTAGCGGCAATGAGCAGTTCTTC. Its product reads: CSVERTSGNEQFF.